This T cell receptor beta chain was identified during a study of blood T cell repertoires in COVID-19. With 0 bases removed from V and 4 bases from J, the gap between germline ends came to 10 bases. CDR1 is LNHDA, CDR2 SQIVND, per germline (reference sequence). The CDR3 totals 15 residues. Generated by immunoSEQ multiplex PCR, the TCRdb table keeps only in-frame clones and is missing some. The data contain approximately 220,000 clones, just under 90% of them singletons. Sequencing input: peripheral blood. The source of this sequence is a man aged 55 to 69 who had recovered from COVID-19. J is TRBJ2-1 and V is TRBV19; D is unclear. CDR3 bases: TGTGCCAGTAGTATAGAGCCCGGGTCGTACAATGAGCAGTTCTTC. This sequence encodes CASSIEPGSYNEQFF.